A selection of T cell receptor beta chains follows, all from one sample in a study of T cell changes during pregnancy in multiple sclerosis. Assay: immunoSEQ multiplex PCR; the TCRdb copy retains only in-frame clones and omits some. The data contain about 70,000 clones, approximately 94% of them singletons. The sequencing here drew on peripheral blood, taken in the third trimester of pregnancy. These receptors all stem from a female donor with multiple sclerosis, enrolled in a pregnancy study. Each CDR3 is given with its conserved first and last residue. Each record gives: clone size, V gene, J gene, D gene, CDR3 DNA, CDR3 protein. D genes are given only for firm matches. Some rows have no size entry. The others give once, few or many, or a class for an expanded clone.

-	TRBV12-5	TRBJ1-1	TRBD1	TGTGCTAGTGGTCCCCGGGACAGGGGGCTTCCGGGCACTGAAGCTTTCTTT	CASGPRDRGLPGTEAFF
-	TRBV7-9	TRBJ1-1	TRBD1	TGTGCCAGCAGCTTTCGGACAGGGGAAACTGAAGCTTTCTTT	CASSFRTGETEAFF
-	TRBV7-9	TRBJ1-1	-	TGTGCCAGCAGCTTAGGTGAGGCATACACTGAAGCTTTCTTT	CASSLGEAYTEAFF
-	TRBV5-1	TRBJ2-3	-	TGCGCCAGCAGCCTCCTCAGGGGTGGAGGCACAGATACGCAGTATTTT	CASSLLRGGGTDTQYF
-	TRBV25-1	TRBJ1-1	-	TGTGCCAGCAGTGAATTGGGGGGAGGCTGGAGGACTGAAGCTTTCTTT	CASSELGGGWRTEAFF
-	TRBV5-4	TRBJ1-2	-	TGTGCCAGCAGCTCGGGGGGGGCCGGCTACACCTTC	CASSSGGAGYTF
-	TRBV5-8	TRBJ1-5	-	TGTGCCAGCAGCTTAATAACAGGGAACTCGTTAAGCAATCAGCCCCAGCATTTT	CASSLITGNSLSNQPQHF
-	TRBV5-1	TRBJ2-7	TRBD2	TGCGCCAGCTCGACCGGACTAGCGGCTTCCTACGAGCAGTACTTC	CASSTGLAASYEQYF
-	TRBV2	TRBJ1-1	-	TGTGCCAGCACCCTGACGGGGATGAACACTGAAGCTTTCTTT	CASTLTGMNTEAFF
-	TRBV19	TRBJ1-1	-	TGTGCCAGTATCGCATTTACGGAGGCTTTCTTT	CASIAFTEAFF
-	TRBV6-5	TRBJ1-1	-	TGTGCCAGCAAGGGGATAACTGTGTCTGAAGCTTTCTTT	CASKGITVSEAFF
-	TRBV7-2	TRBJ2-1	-	TGTGCCAGCAGCTCCACAGGGAGGGTTGAGCAGTTCTTC	CASSSTGRVEQFF
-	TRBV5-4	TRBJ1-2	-	TGTGCCAGCAGCTTGGTCCGGGAGTATGTCGGCGATGGCTACACCTTC	CASSLVREYVGDGYTF
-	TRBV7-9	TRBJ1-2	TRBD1	TGTGCCAGCAGCACAAGACAGGGGGCAGATGGCTACACCTTC	CASSTRQGADGYTF
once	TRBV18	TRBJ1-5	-	TGTGCCAGCTCACCCCTAGGAGGGTACGGGACGGGTCAGCCCCAGCATTTT	CASSPLGGYGTGQPQHF
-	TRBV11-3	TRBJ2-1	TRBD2	TGTGCCAGCAGCTTCAATTTTGGGAGGGATACTGAGCAGTTCTTC	CASSFNFGRDTEQFF
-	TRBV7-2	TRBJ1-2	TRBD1	TGTGTTTTAATCCGGACAGGGGGGGGCTACACCTTC	CVLIRTGGGYTF
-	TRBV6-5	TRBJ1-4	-	TGTGCCAGCACGTCGCCAGGGGCTAATGAAAAACTGTTTTTT	CASTSPGANEKLFF
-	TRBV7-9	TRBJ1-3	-	TGTGCCAGCAGCTTTGTAGCAGGGAGGGGAAACACCATATATTTT	CASSFVAGRGNTIYF
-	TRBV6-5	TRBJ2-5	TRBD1	TGTGCCAGCAGCAGACAGGGGACGGCAGAGACCCAGTACTTC	CASSRQGTAETQYF
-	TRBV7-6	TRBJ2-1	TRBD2	TGTGCCAGCAGCGGCATGCGGGGGGGCCGGTACAATGAGCAGTTCTTC	CASSGMRGGRYNEQFF
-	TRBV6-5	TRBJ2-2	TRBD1	TGTGCCAGCAGTTACGACAGGGTATCGCGGACCGGGGAGCTGTTTTTT	CASSYDRVSRTGELFF
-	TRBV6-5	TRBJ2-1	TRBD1	TGTGCCAGCAGCTACGGGACAGAGAATGAGCAGTTCTTC	CASSYGTENEQFF
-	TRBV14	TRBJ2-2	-	TGTGCCAGCAGCCAACGCCCCAGCGCCCCCGGGGAGCTGTTTTTT	CASSQRPSAPGELFF
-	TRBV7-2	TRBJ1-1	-	TGTGCCAGCAGCTTATCGGGGGGCACTGAAGCTTTCTTT	CASSLSGGTEAFF
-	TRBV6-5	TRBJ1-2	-	TGTGCCAGCAGTTCGGGCGGGAGGTACTATGGCTACACCTTC	CASSSGGRYYGYTF
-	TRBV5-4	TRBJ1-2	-	TGTGCCAGCAGCTTCCCTCGGGGGACCTATGGCTACACCTTC	CASSFPRGTYGYTF
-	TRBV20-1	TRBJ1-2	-	TGCAGTGCTCGTCAGGGTGGAGGCTACACCTTC	CSARQGGGYTF
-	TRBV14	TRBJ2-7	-	TGTGCCAGCAGCCAAGTTTTCGGTAACCCCTACGAGCAGTACTTC	CASSQVFGNPYEQYF
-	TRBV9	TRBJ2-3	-	TGTGCCAGCAGCCCAGGGGAGGGACGAGCCCCGAGGGCGCAGTATTTT	CASSPGEGRAPRAQYF
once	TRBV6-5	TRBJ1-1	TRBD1	TGTGCCAGCAGACTAAACAGGGGGGGTGGCGCTGAAGCTTTCTTT	CASRLNRGGGAEAFF
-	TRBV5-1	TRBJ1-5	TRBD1	TGCGCCAGCAGCGTATCCGGGACAGGGGGCTTAAAGCCCCAGCATTTT	CASSVSGTGGLKPQHF
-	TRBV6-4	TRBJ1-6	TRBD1	TGTGCCAGCAGTGAGAAGGGGGCCTCACCCCTCCACTTT	CASSEKGASPLHF
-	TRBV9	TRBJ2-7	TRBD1	TGTGCCAGCAGCACCTCAGGGGGTTCCCTCTACGAGCAGTACTTC	CASSTSGGSLYEQYF
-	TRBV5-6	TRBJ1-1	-	TGTGCCAGCAGCTCTGGGACACTTCAAGCTTTCTTT	CASSSGTLQAFF
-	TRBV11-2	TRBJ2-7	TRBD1	TGTGCCAGCACTCGCACAACCGGGACAGGGGGCTACGAGCAGTACTTC	CASTRTTGTGGYEQYF
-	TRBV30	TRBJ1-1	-	TGTGCCTGGAGTGTACTAGCTGAAGCTTTCTTT	CAWSVLAEAFF
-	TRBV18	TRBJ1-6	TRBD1	TGTGCCAGCTCACCCACTGGGGCTCCAGGGGGCTACTATAATTCACCCCTCCACTTT	CASSPTGAPGGYYNSPLHF
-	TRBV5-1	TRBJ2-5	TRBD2	TGCGCCAGCAGCTTGGCGGGACTAGCGGGGGGCGGAGAGACCCAGTACTTC	CASSLAGLAGGGETQYF
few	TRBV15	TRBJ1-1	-	TGTGCCACCAGCAGAGGCAGCAGGGAAGCTTTCTTT	CATSRGSREAFF
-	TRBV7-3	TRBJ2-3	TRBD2	TGTGCCAGCAGCGCACACGGCCGCACTAGCGGGGGGACAGATACGCAGTATTTT	CASSAHGRTSGGTDTQYF
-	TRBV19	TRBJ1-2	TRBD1	TGTGCCAGTAGAGAGTCCGGGACAGGGCCGGCTCAGTTGGGTGGCTACACCTTC	CASRESGTGPAQLGGYTF
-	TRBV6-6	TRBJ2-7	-	TGTGCCAGCAGCCGGGGGTTACGGGTTTACGAGCAGTACTTC	CASSRGLRVYEQYF
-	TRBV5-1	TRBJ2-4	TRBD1	TGCGCCAGCAGCGGGGGGACAGGGGGGAACATTCAGTACTTC	CASSGGTGGNIQYF
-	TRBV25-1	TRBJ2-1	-	TGTGCCAGCAGTGAGGCAGGGTATTCGTCCTACAATGAGCAGTTCTTC	CASSEAGYSSYNEQFF
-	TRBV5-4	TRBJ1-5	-	TGTGCCAGCAGCTTGGGAAGGGGTAGCAATCAGCCCCAGCATTTT	CASSLGRGSNQPQHF